These 18 T cell receptor beta chains were all obtained from the same sample, sequenced in a study of shared clonotypes between healthy human individuals. CD45RO-negative cells were positively selected for CCR7, leaving out terminally differentiated effector memory CD45RA+ cells. Some clones are missing from TCRdb's copy, which holds only in-frame ones; the method was immunoSEQ multiplex PCR. The profile shows nearly 2 million clones, 85% to 95% of them singletons. Source material: naive CD8+ T cells sorted from blood. All receptors derive from a man aged 18 to 30 in good health.

This chain connects TRBV15 to TRBJ2-2; tentatively, D is TRBD2 (6 bases). Germline assignment: CDR1 LNHNV and CDR2 YYDKDF (reference sequence). This CDR3 is built from 15 residues. Trimming took 8 bases from V and 3 from J, leaving 16 bases between them. CDR3 nucleotide sequence: TGTGCCACCCACCAGCTTGGAGGGGACACCGGGGAGCTGTTTTTT. It is translated as CATHQLGGDTGELFF.

The chain joins TRBV6-1 to TRBJ1-5; no clear D. V shed 7 bases and J shed 0 bases, with 13 bases lying between them. CDR1 MNHNS and CDR2 SASEGT come from the germline V gene. The CDR3 spans 15 residues. CDR3 DNA sequence: TGTGCCAGCAACGGCGGCCATCCTAGCAATCAGCCCCAGCATTTT. Translation gives CASNGGHPSNQPQHF.

The CDR3 DNA follows: TGTGCCAGCAGCCCCTCGGAGACAGGGTATGGCTACACCTTC. The encoded protein is CASSPSETGYGYTF. The chain couples TRBV7-9 to TRBJ1-2; 7 nucleotides agree with TRBD1. From germline, CDR1 is SEHNR and CDR2 FQNEAQ (reference sequence). The length of the CDR3 is 14 residues. V lost 5 bases, J lost 5 bases, and 8 bases stayed unmatched. Complete variable domain (other parts from reference TRBV7-9 and TRBJ1-2): DTGVSQNPRHKITKRGQNVTFRCDPISEHNRLYWYRQTLGQGPEFLTYFQNEAQLEKSRLLSDRFSAERPKGSFSTLEIQRTEQGDSAMYLCASSPSETGYGYTFGSGTRLTVV.

The chain employs TRBV10-2 and TRBJ1-1; possible D gene TRBD1, 5 bases. In germline, CDR1 is WSHSY, CDR2 SAAADI. V lost 6 bases, J lost 5 bases, and 16 bases lay in between. CDR3 length: 14 residues. For the CDR3, the DNA is TGCGCCAGCAGGACAGCATTGGGGGGAACTGAAGCTTTCTTT. Amino acids: CASRTALGGTEAFF.

Comment on this clone: The same CDR3 arises from other DNA sequences in this sample as well. The chain uses TRBV28 and TRBJ2-7; D is perhaps TRBD2 (6 bases). There are 15 residues in the CDR3. The V gene's germline CDR1 is MDHEN and CDR2 SYDVKM. Trimming stripped 3 bases from V and 2 bases from J, with 14 bases between. The CDR3 DNA sequence: TGTGCCAGCAGTTTGGGGCCCGGGGGAACCTACGAGCAGTACTTC. Translation gives CASSLGPGGTYEQYF.

This chain uses TRBV5-8 with TRBJ2-3; tentatively, D is TRBD2 (6 bases). V lost 0 bases to trimming and J lost 0 bases, with 11 bases between them. Germline-derived CDR1 and CDR2 are SGHTS and YDEGEE. This CDR3 contains 16 residues. The CDR3 sequence is CASSLGVGGSTDTQYF. The CDR3 nucleotides are TGTGCCAGCAGCTTGGGTGTTGGGGGGAGCACAGATACGCAGTATTTT.

This CDR3 is CASSYGPRNTEAFF. The CDR3 DNA sequence: TGTGCCAGCAGTTACGGTCCCCGGAACACTGAAGCTTTCTTT. The V and J genes are TRBV6-5 and TRBJ1-1; no firm D call. The V end lost 2 bases, the J end lost 1 base, and 8 bases lay between the germline ends. The CDR3 consists of 14 residues. Germline V CDR1 and CDR2: MNHEY, SVGAGI.

CDR3 residues: CASSLDFETQYF. Here the CDR3 DNA reads TGTGCCAGCAGCTTAGACTTCGAGACCCAGTACTTC. This chain joins TRBV7-2 and TRBJ2-5; D gene unclear. The CDR3 is 12 residues long. The germline V gene has CDR1 SGHTA and CDR2 FQGNSA. Trimming pared 1 base from V and 5 bases from J, leaving 5 bases between.

On this clone: This sample includes further DNA sequences coding for the same CDR3. The V gene is TRBV28, the J gene TRBJ1-2; tentatively, D is TRBD1 (5 bases). The CDR3 runs 16 residues. In germline, CDR1 is MDHEN, CDR2 SYDVKM. Trimming removed 7 bases from V and 11 bases from J, with 29 bases in between. CDR3 region: CASTQGDDPQDMRYTF. CDR3 in DNA: TGTGCCAGCACCCAAGGGGACGATCCCCAGGATATGCGGTACACCTTC.

The chain joins TRBV7-9 to TRBJ2-7; D assignment may be TRBD1 or TRBD2 (5 bases each). This CDR3 is 12 amino acids long. Germline loops: CDR1 SEHNR, CDR2 FQNEAQ (reference sequence). Trimming removed 4 bases from V and 7 bases from J, with 11 bases in between. The CDR3 DNA reads as TGTGCCAGCAGCTCCGGGACCCGAGAGCAGTACTTC. As protein: CASSSGTREQYF.

This clone was observed once. The gene calls are TRBV7-9 and TRBJ1-1; D possibly corresponds to TRBD1 (6 bases). Looked up from germline, CDR1 is SEHNR and CDR2 is FQNEAQ (reference sequence). V lost 1 base and J lost 7, with 10 bases in between. The CDR3 spans 13 residues. In DNA, the CDR3 is TGTGCCAGCAGCTTAGGGGACACCAGTGAAGCTTTCTTT. Its protein is CASSLGDTSEAFF.

The chain uses TRBV6-6 and TRBJ2-7, with TRBD1 matching 10 bases. V shed 6 bases and J 3 bases; nucleotides not matched to a gene: 5. The CDR3 sequence is 14 residues long. Germline V CDR1 and CDR2: MNHNY, SVGAGI (reference sequence). The chain's CDR3 is CASRLDRGLYEQYF. In DNA, the CDR3 is TGTGCCAGCAGACTCGACAGGGGGCTCTACGAGCAGTACTTC.

The rearrangement links TRBV7-9 to TRBJ2-7; 8 bases align to TRBD1. There are 17 residues in the CDR3. V lost 1 base and J lost 0; bases outside the gene matches: 8. Germline V gene data show CDR1 as SEHNR and CDR2 as FQNEAQ (reference sequence). The CDR3 region is CASSLDSGQGYSYEQYF. The CDR3 nucleotides read TGTGCCAGCAGCTTAGACTCCGGACAGGGCTACTCCTACGAGCAGTACTTC.

The chain employs TRBV2 and TRBJ2-5; possibly TRBD1 or TRBD2 for D (5 bases each). V shed 10 bases and J shed 3 bases, with 18 bases lying between them. This CDR3 contains 14 residues. The germline V gene has CDR1 SNHLY and CDR2 FYNNEI. In nucleotides, the CDR3 is TGTGCCACCCTGCCCGGGACGTACAAAGAGACCCAGTACTTC. Translated, it gives CATLPGTYKETQYF.

The J gene is TRBJ2-3, the V gene TRBV13, with D possibly TRBD1 on 5 matching bases. Trimming shortened V by 4 bases and J by 5 bases, and 13 bases separated the two germline ends. Germline V CDR1 and CDR2: PRHDT, FYEKMQ (reference sequence). CDR3 length: 14 residues. DNA of the CDR3: TGTGCCAGCAGCTACGACACAGGAGTAGATACGCAGTATTTT. It is translated as CASSYDTGVDTQYF.

The chain carries TRBV18 and TRBJ2-7; D is possibly TRBD2 (5 bases). Per germline, CDR1 KGHSH and CDR2 LQKENI. This CDR3 is built from 17 residues. V was trimmed by 3 bases and J by 2 bases, leaving 20 bases between them. Here the CDR3 DNA reads TGTGCCAGCTCACCCGAGGTCGGAGCGGAGGCCCCCTACGAGCAGTACTTC. It specifies CASSPEVGAEAPYEQYF.

The table lists this clone with a count of one. The chain has TRBV7-9 and TRBJ2-1, with 7 bases aligning to TRBD1. Germline CDR1 is SEHNR and CDR2 is FQNEAQ (reference sequence). CDR3 length: 16 amino acids. The junction had 10 bases not matched to a gene; V was cut back by 3 bases and J by 5 bases. This chain's CDR3 is CASSFPRQGRDNEQFF. CDR3 coding DNA: TGTGCCAGCAGCTTCCCCAGACAGGGAAGGGACAATGAGCAGTTCTTC.

The rearrangement uses TRBV7-6 and TRBJ2-5; possibly TRBD1 for D (6 bases). Germline V CDR1 and CDR2: SGHVS, FNYEAQ. Trimming pared 5 bases from V and 4 bases from J, leaving 17 bases between. The CDR3 spans 15 residues. In nucleotides, the CDR3 is TGTGCCAGCAGCGACCGGGACACCGTCCGAGAGACCCAGTACTTC. It yields the protein CASSDRDTVRETQYF.